The next 32 T cell receptor beta chains were all read from a single sample in a study of blood T cell repertoires in COVID-19. The repertoire was sequenced with immunoSEQ multiplex PCR; TCRdb's copy has only in-frame clones and lacks some. There are roughly 220,000 clones in the sample; 80% to 85% occur only once, and just under 20% lies in the top ten. Sequenced: peripheral blood. The receptor set was obtained from a man aged 25-40 years with active or convalescent COVID-19.

The chain joins TRBV4-1 to TRBJ2-5; D remains ambiguous. CDR1 is MGHRA, CDR2 YSYEKL, per germline. The CDR3 is 13 amino acids. Trimming shortened V by 4 bases and J by 1 base, and 7 bases separated the two germline ends. The CDR3 spells CASSLAAQETQYF. CDR3 in DNA: TGCGCCAGCAGCCTTGCGGCCCAAGAGACCCAGTACTTC.

CDR3 residues: CASSDGRGSETQYF. As DNA, the CDR3 is TGTGCCAGCAGCGACGGGCGGGGGAGCGAGACCCAGTACTTC. V usage is TRBV7-8 and J usage is TRBJ2-5; 7 nucleotides match TRBD2. Trimming took 5 bases from V and 5 from J; bases not matched to a gene: 8. The germline V gene has CDR1 SGHVS and CDR2 FQNEAQ. This CDR3 is built from 14 residues.

The chain joins TRBV9 to TRBJ2-7, with 8 bases fitting TRBD1. The V gene's germline CDR1 is SGDLS and CDR2 YYNGEE. This CDR3 comprises 15 residues. The V gene end was trimmed by 3 bases and the J gene end by 5 bases; junction bases not matched to a gene: 10. The CDR3 loop reads CASSATGGWGHEQYF. Written as DNA, the CDR3 is TGTGCCAGCAGCGCAACAGGGGGATGGGGGCACGAGCAGTACTTC.

A few counts support this clone. The chain combines TRBV6-6 with TRBJ2-7; D gene unclear. The V end was cut by 7 bases, the J end by 0 bases, with 10 bases between. CDR1 is MNHNY, CDR2 SVGAGI, per germline (reference sequence). The CDR3 contains 13 residues. The CDR3 sequence is CASIPLSSYEQYF. CDR3 bases: TGTGCCAGCATTCCCCTAAGCTCCTACGAGCAGTACTTC.

V and J are TRBV7-9 and TRBJ2-3; TRBD2 aligns across 9 bases. V trimming: 8 bases; J trimming: 4 bases; junction bases outside the gene matches: 7. CDR3 length equals 14 residues. Per the germline V gene, CDR1 is SEHNR and CDR2 is FQNEAQ (reference sequence). The CDR3 DNA reads TGTGCCAGCGGTTTAGCGGGAGTAGCAGATACGCAGTATTTT. This encodes CASGLAGVADTQYF.

The V and J genes are TRBV3-1 (or the pseudogene TRBV3-2) and TRBJ2-2; 8 bases map to TRBD1. J was trimmed by 0 bases and V by 0 bases; bases with no gene match: 12. The CDR3 contains 20 residues. Germline CDR1 LGHDT, CDR2 YNNKEL (reference sequence). CDR3 loop: CASSQDLETGVSTNTGELFF. CDR3 DNA: TGTGCCAGCAGCCAAGATCTTGAGACAGGGGTGTCCACGAACACCGGGGAGCTGTTTTTT.

This chain uses TRBV24-1 with TRBJ2-7, with 8 bases aligning to TRBD1. Germline lookup yields CDR1 KGHDR and CDR2 SFDVKD. The CDR3 length is 12 residues. The CDR3 here is CATQGEGYEQYF. The CDR3, as DNA: TGTGCGACACAGGGGGAAGGCTACGAGCAGTACTTC.

This clone is a singleton in its sample. The rearrangement joins TRBV7-2 to TRBJ2-3; D call uncertain. The V end lost 10 bases, the J end lost 3 bases, and 14 bases lay between the germline ends. CDR3 length: 13 amino acids. CDR1 is SGHTA and CDR2 is FQGNSA in the germline V gene. The chain's CDR3 is CANALSLTDTQYF. As DNA, the CDR3 is TGTGCCAACGCCCTCTCACTGACAGATACGCAGTATTTT.

CDR3 residues: CASSFYWTSGAYEQYF. For the CDR3, the DNA is TGTGCCAGCAGCTTTTATTGGACTAGCGGAGCCTACGAGCAGTACTTC. The chain is built from TRBV7-6 and TRBJ2-7; 10 nucleotides agree with TRBD2. After removal of 3 bases from V and 2 bases from J, the junction contained 7 bases not matched to a gene. This CDR3 region has 16 residues. Germline lookup yields CDR1 SGHVS and CDR2 FNYEAQ.

The gene calls are TRBV7-8 and TRBJ1-3, with TRBD1 matching over 8 bases. The V gene end was trimmed by 6 bases and the J gene end by 4 bases; junction bases not matched to a gene: 2. This CDR3 comprises 13 residues. In germline, CDR1 is SGHVS, CDR2 FQNEAQ. This CDR3 reads CASRTGAGNTIYF. The CDR3 bases are TGTGCCAGCAGGACAGGGGCAGGAAACACCATATATTTT.

This chain links TRBV2 with TRBJ1-4; D uncertain. V was cut by 6 bases and J by 0 bases, with 11 bases left in between. Germline V CDR1 and CDR2: SNHLY, FYNNEI. The CDR3 consists of 15 residues. CDR3 coding DNA: TGTGCCAGCAGCCCGGGAGCCGCAACTAATGAAAAACTGTTTTTT. Residues: CASSPGAATNEKLFF.

The genes are TRBV9 and TRBJ2-7; 9 bases map to TRBD1. V lost 4 bases and J lost 1; bases outside the gene matches: 9. CDR3 length: 16 amino acids. The germline CDR1 and CDR2 sequences are SGDLS and YYNGEE. The CDR3 reads CASSRTGTGSSYEQYF. The CDR3 nucleotides read TGTGCCAGCAGCCGGACGGGGACAGGGTCGTCCTACGAGCAGTACTTC. Complete variable domain (other parts from reference TRBV9 and TRBJ2-7): DSGVTQTPKHLITATGQRVTLRCSPRSGDLSVYWYQQSLDQGLQFLIQYYNGEERAKGNILERFSAQQFPDLHSELNLSSLELGDSALYFCASSRTGTGSSYEQYFGPGTRLTVT.

Remarks on this clone: One junction end does not reproduce the germline sequence, and a read error may be involved. The J gene is TRBJ2-6, the V gene TRBV7-2, with D hard to call. The germline V gene has CDR1 SGHTA and CDR2 FQGNSA. The CDR3 covers 12 residues. The CDR3 sequence is CASSPGANVLTF. CDR3 DNA: TGTGCCAGCAGCCCTGGCGCCAACGTCCTGACTTTC.

V gene TRBV18 combines with J gene TRBJ1-1; D is unclear. Germline V gives CDR1 KGHSH, CDR2 LQKENI. The CDR3 sequence is 12 residues long. V was shortened by 3 bases and J by 10 bases, with 12 bases between the two germline ends. The CDR3 sequence: CASSPTSGGAFF. CDR3 in DNA: TGTGCCAGCTCACCCACGAGCGGTGGAGCTTTCTTT. Drawing the rest from reference TRBV18 and TRBJ1-1, the complete variable domain is NAGVMQNPRHLVRRRGQEARLRCSPMKGHSHVYWYRQLPEEGLKFMVYLQKENIIDESGMPKERFSAEFPKEGPSILRIQQVVRGDSAAYFCASSPTSGGAFFGQGTRLTVV.

V usage is TRBV15 and J usage is TRBJ2-7; TRBD1 might be the D (6 bases). Germline lookup yields CDR1 LNHNV and CDR2 YYDKDF (reference sequence). The CDR3 has 13 residues. V lost 1 base to trimming and J lost 4 bases, with 8 bases between them. CDR3 sequence reads: CATSRGRGYEQYF. CDR3 sequence (DNA): TGTGCCACCAGCAGAGGAAGGGGGTACGAGCAGTACTTC.

V gene TRBV7-9 combines with J gene TRBJ1-1; D gene ambiguous. Trimming took off 5 bases at V and 6 bases at J, with 13 bases between the two ends. CDR1 is SEHNR, CDR2 FQNEAQ, per germline (reference sequence). This CDR3 has 13 amino acids. Written as DNA, the CDR3 is TGTGCCAGCAGCCCATATGGCCAAGCTGAAGCTTTCTTT. Protein sequence: CASSPYGQAEAFF.

The chain combines TRBV14 with TRBJ2-1, with 15 positions matching TRBD2. The CDR3 runs to 15 residues. CDR1 is SGHDN and CDR2 is FVKESK in the germline V gene. V dropped 4 bases and J dropped 7; count of bases not matched to a gene: 2. DNA of the CDR3: TGTGCCAGCAGCCTAGGGACTAGCGGGAGGAATGAGCAGTTCTTC. This encodes CASSLGTSGRNEQFF. Full variable domain (missing parts from reference TRBV14 and TRBJ2-1): EAGVTQFPSHSVIEKGQTVTLRCDPISGHDNLYWYRRVMGKEIKFLLHFVKESKQDESGMPNNRFLAERTGGTYSTLKVQPAELEDSGVYFCASSLGTSGRNEQFFGPGTRLTVL.

This clone has only one observation. The V gene is TRBV3-1 (or the pseudogene TRBV3-2), the J gene TRBJ2-3; 12 nucleotides align to TRBD2. Germline-derived CDR1 and CDR2 are LGHDT and YNNKEL (reference sequence). The CDR3 contains 18 residues. Trimming removed 1 base from V and 3 bases from J; junction bases left unmatched: 8. CDR3 residues: CASSQVETSGRPTDTQYF. CDR3 DNA sequence: TGTGCCAGCAGCCAAGTCGAGACTAGCGGGAGACCGACAGATACGCAGTATTTT.

This chain connects TRBV4-3 to TRBJ1-6; D is perhaps TRBD1 (5 bases). This CDR3 comprises 16 residues. Per germline, CDR1 LGHNA and CDR2 YSLEER. With 1 base removed from V and 2 bases from J, the gap between germline ends came to 9 bases. The CDR3 here is CASSQVTGAYNSPLHF. The CDR3 nucleotides read TGCGCCAGCAGCCAAGTCACGGGGGCCTATAATTCACCCCTCCACTTT.

This chain uses TRBV5-4 with TRBJ1-6, with TRBD1 matching 8 bases. This CDR3 is 16 amino acids long. The V gene's germline CDR1 is SGHNT and CDR2 YYREEE (reference sequence). The J segment lost 8 bases and the V segment lost 2 bases, leaving 9 bases of the junction unmatched. The CDR3 region is CASSLTGGGKHSPLHF. The DNA for the CDR3 is TGTGCCAGCAGCTTAACAGGGGGAGGGAAGCATTCACCCCTCCACTTT.

The J gene is TRBJ1-2, the V gene TRBV18, with D maybe TRBD1 (5 bases). The germline V and J ends were trimmed by 5 bases and 4 bases, with 14 bases remaining between them. The length of the CDR3 is 14 residues. Looked up from germline, CDR1 is KGHSH and CDR2 is LQKENI. CDR3 DNA sequence: TGTGCCAGCTCATCAAGTCGGGGACTCTATGGCTACACCTTC. Encoded protein: CASSSSRGLYGYTF.

The chain combines TRBV6-5 with TRBJ2-6; TRBD2 is a possible D gene (5 bases). Germline V gene sequence: CDR1 MNHEY, CDR2 SVGAGI. Trimming stripped 11 bases from V and 0 bases from J, with 11 bases between. The CDR3 has 14 residues. In nucleotides, the CDR3 is TGTGCCTTGGAGGTGGGCTCTGGGGCCAACGTCCTGACTTTC. Encoded protein: CALEVGSGANVLTF.

This chain connects TRBV16 to TRBJ1-2; unclear D gene. CDR3 length: 15 amino acids. CDR1 is KGHSY, CDR2 FQNENV, per germline. Trimming took off 0 bases at V and 8 bases at J, with 16 bases between the two ends. CDR3 in amino acids: CASSQSGAEAQGYTF. CDR3 coding DNA: TGTGCCAGCAGCCAATCGGGAGCGGAAGCACAAGGCTACACCTTC.

CDR3 residues: CASSLESPIGYTF. CDR3 in DNA: TGTGCCAGCAGTTTGGAGTCCCCCATTGGCTACACCTTC. The chain couples TRBV28 to TRBJ1-2; unclear D gene. The germline V gene has CDR1 MDHEN and CDR2 SYDVKM. This CDR3 comprises 13 residues. With 3 bases removed from V and 7 bases from J, the gap between germline ends came to 12 bases.

J is TRBJ1-1 and V is TRBV5-1; D is unclear. This CDR3 is 13 amino acids long. Trimming left V 4 bases short and J 3 bases short, with 10 bases between. Germline V gives CDR1 SGHRS, CDR2 YFSETQ. CDR3 sequence reads: CASSPQADTEAFF. In DNA form, the CDR3 reads TGCGCCAGCAGCCCCCAAGCGGACACTGAAGCTTTCTTT.

V usage is TRBV2 and J usage is TRBJ2-5; D possibly corresponds to TRBD1 (6 bases). Germline V gene sequence: CDR1 SNHLY, CDR2 FYNNEI. The CDR3 runs 15 residues. V shed 4 bases and J shed 1 base, with 13 bases lying between them. The CDR3 DNA sequence: TGTGCCAGCAGTGGTAGAGGGACACGCCAAGAGACCCAGTACTTC. This codes for CASSGRGTRQETQYF.

In DNA, the CDR3 is TGTGCCAGCAGCGTAGCGGAAGGGACAGGGGCGGGCACTGAAGCTTTCTTT. It specifies CASSVAEGTGAGTEAFF. The V and J genes are TRBV9 and TRBJ1-1; 10 bases are shared with TRBD1. The length of the CDR3 is 17 residues. J lost 4 bases, V lost 0 bases, and 9 bases had no gene match. The V gene's germline CDR1 is SGDLS and CDR2 YYNGEE.

The gene calls are TRBV6-2 or TRBV6-3 and TRBJ2-1; D not certain. CDR3 size: 12 residues. The germline V gene encodes CDR1 MNHEY and CDR2 SVGEGT. V was shortened by 0 bases and J by 10 bases, with 7 bases between the two germline ends. The CDR3 sequence: CASSYSRREQFF. The CDR3 DNA reads TGTGCCAGCAGTTACTCCCGCAGGGAGCAGTTCTTC.

The CDR3, as DNA: TGCAGTGCTAGTGTCGGAGGCTATGAAAAACTGTTTTTT. Translation: CSASVGGYEKLFF. The J gene is TRBJ1-4, the V gene TRBV20-1; no reliable D call. The germline V gene encodes CDR1 DFQATT and CDR2 SNEGSKA (reference sequence). V shed 3 bases and J shed 6 bases, with 11 bases lying between them. The CDR3 length is 13 residues.

This clone occurred a few times. The J gene is TRBJ2-1, the V gene TRBV6-6; D is possibly TRBD1 (6 bases). This CDR3 is 15 amino acids long. The V gene's germline CDR1 is MNHNY and CDR2 SVGAGI (reference sequence). V dropped 6 bases and J dropped 4 bases, with 16 bases sitting between them. DNA for the CDR3: TGTGCCAGCAGAAAGGGCAGGGGAGAGTACAATGAGCAGTTCTTC. Translating gives CASRKGRGEYNEQFF.

The V gene is TRBV7-2, the J gene TRBJ2-5; possibly TRBD2 for D (6 bases). Germline V lookup: CDR1 SGHTA, CDR2 FQGNSA. The V gene lost 5 bases and the J gene lost 0 bases, with 16 bases spanning the gap. The CDR3 is 16 residues long. The CDR3 loop is CASSPLGSGNQETQYF. The CDR3, as DNA: TGTGCCAGCAGCCCCCTGGGTAGCGGCAACCAAGAGACCCAGTACTTC. The full variable domain, rest sourced from reference TRBV7-2 and TRBJ2-5, is GAGVSQSPSNKVTEKGKDVELRCDPISGHTALYWYRQSLGQGLEFLIYFQGNSAPDKSGLPSDRFSAERTGGSVSTLTIQRTQQEDSAVYLCASSPLGSGNQETQYFGPGTRLLVL.

The table lists this clone with a few counts. The chain has TRBV19 and TRBJ1-5; D is perhaps TRBD1 (5 bases). The CDR3 covers 15 residues. Germline loops: CDR1 LNHDA, CDR2 SQIVND (reference sequence). Trimming stripped 5 bases from V and 0 bases from J, with 11 bases between. The CDR3 coding sequence is TGTGCCAGTAGTGTTGGGGCGGATAGCAATCAGCCCCAGCATTTT. Encoded protein: CASSVGADSNQPQHF.